This TCR beta chain was sequenced during a study of spatial heterogeneity in lung cancer. Using its own MiXCR run on the 5' RACE reads, TCRdb lists one record per CDR3 protein. The sample lists about 70,000 distinct CDR3 sequences; less than 9.5% were seen once. Sample time point: blood at routine non-recurrence follow-up after resection. Sequencing of whole RNA from tumor, nontumor lung or frozen PBMC involved no sorting. This CDR3 has 15 amino acids. Germline V gene lookup returns CDR1 SGHTA and CDR2 FQGNSA. V lost 8 bases, J lost 5 bases, and 18 bases lay in between. This clonotype has a handful of counts.

This rearrangement joins TRBV7-2 to TRBJ2-2; D might be TRBD2 (7 bases). The sequence derives from a female donor with early-stage non-small cell lung cancer. Sample: PBMCs, taken at follow-up. This CDR3 reads CASGRGGSRTGELFF. The CDR3, as DNA: TGTGCCAGCGGCAGGGGCGGGAGCCGAACCGGGGAGCTGTTTTTT.